A single T cell receptor beta chain is shown here with its context. The data derive from a study of T-cell reconstitution after alpha-beta-depleted transplantation in children. Unique molecular identifiers featured in how the TCRbeta library was prepared. Using its own MiXCR run on the PCR reads, TCRdb lists one record per CDR3 protein. The table shows approximately 97,000 distinct CDR3 sequences, with approximately 8% occurring only once. The sequence was collected from a boy aged 2 to 10 with acute lymphoblastic leukemia, due to receive a stem cell transplant. The material sequenced was PBMCs, taken before TCRalphabeta/CD19-depleted stem cell transplant.

CDR3 region: CSAPLGPRGYTF. CDR3 nucleotide sequence: TGCAGTGCCCCCCTGGGCCCGAGGGGCTACACCTTC. This rearrangement joins TRBV20-1 to TRBJ1-2; no firm D call. This CDR3 contains 12 residues. CDR1 DFQATT and CDR2 SNEGSKA come from the germline V gene (reference sequence). Trimming left V 6 bases short and J 8 bases short, with 16 bases between.